Detailed here is one T cell receptor (beta chain). Its antigen is still unknown. The data originate from a study of shared clonotypes between healthy human individuals. Study background: The study drew on two women and three men aged 18 to 49 as donors. CD4 naive cells filled three plates per donor, CD4 memory three, CD8 naive two and CD8 memory one.

Sequenced by immunoSEQ multiplex PCR; TCRdb stores in-frame clones only, minus some. The data show roughly 2 million clones, with roughly 95% seen just once and approximately 0.13% held by the top ten. Regarding the study as a whole: About 5% was the fraction of naive CD4 clonotypes found shared across a handful of donors. Naive subsets usually exceeded memory subsets in estimated richness.

The CDR3 has 12 residues. The receptor comes from a man aged 18 to 30 in good health. The genes are TRBV21-1 and TRBJ1-3. TRBV21-1 is a known pseudogene. The source material was naive CD4+ T cells sorted from blood. The subset denotes: CD45RA+ positively selected. The CDR3 spells CASGVLGNTIYF. CDR3 bases: TGTGCCAGCGGGGTTCTGGGAAACACCATATATTTT.